Listed below are T cell receptor beta chains from one sample, sequenced in a study of CD8+ T cells in alopecia areata. Produced via immunoSEQ multiplex PCR; TCRdb's table is partial and in-frame only. The table includes 100,000 to 120,000 clones, 59% detected once. The sequencing input was CD8+ T cells sorted from blood. The receptors derive from a human donor in good health. Each CDR3 is given with its conserved first and last residue. The D gene is left open where the match is weak. Clone size is given for some rows only: seen once, a few or many times, or a class if the clone is expanded.

j_gene | v_gene | abundance | d_gene | CDR3aa | CDR3nt
TRBJ1-1 | TRBV5-1 | . | . | CASSLAPMNTEAFF | TGCGCCAGCAGCTTGGCCCCCATGAACACTGAAGCTTTCTTT
TRBJ1-5 | TRBV4-3 | . | . | CAGSQEEGGPQPQHF | TGCGCCGGCAGCCAAGAAGAGGGAGGCCCTCAGCCCCAGCATTTT
TRBJ2-7 | TRBV7-6 | . | . | CASAEGQGYEQYF | TGTGCCAGCGCAGAAGGGCAGGGTTACGAGCAGTACTTC
TRBJ2-7 | TRBV13 | . | . | CASSLGTNFGEQYF | TGTGCCAGCAGCTTGGGGACAAATTTTGGCGAGCAGTACTTC
TRBJ2-7 | TRBV5-6 | . | . | CASSLGSIAYEQYF | TGTGCCAGCAGCTTGGGTTCAATAGCCTACGAGCAGTACTTC
TRBJ2-7 | TRBV13 | . | TRBD1 | CASSLATGGSYEQYF | TGTGCCAGCAGCTTAGCGACAGGGGGCAGCTACGAGCAGTACTTC
TRBJ1-1 | TRBV13 | . | TRBD1 | CASSSRGTGMGTEAFF | TGTGCCAGCAGCTCTAGGGGGACAGGGATGGGCACTGAAGCTTTCTTT
TRBJ1-2 | TRBV7-9 | . | . | CASSMGRHANYGYTF | TGTGCCAGCAGCATGGGACGCCACGCTAACTATGGCTACACCTTC
TRBJ1-1 | TRBV29-1 | . | . | CSVIRGFGTEAFF | TGCAGCGTTATCCGGGGGTTCGGCACTGAAGCTTTCTTT
TRBJ2-1 | TRBV5-4 | . | . | CASSFAGSYNEQFF | TGTGCCAGCAGCTTCGCGGGTTCCTACAATGAGCAGTTCTTC
TRBJ1-2 | TRBV29-1 | once | . | CSVDDSPYGYTF | TGCAGCGTTGACGACAGCCCTTATGGCTACACCTTC
TRBJ2-3 | TRBV7-6 | . | TRBD2 | CASSLALSNRGADTQYF | TGTGCCAGCAGCTTAGCGCTGAGTAACCGGGGGGCAGATACGCAGTATTTT
TRBJ2-3 | TRBV19 | few | TRBD2 | CASSLLAGDTDTQYF | TGTGCCAGTAGTTTACTAGCGGGAGATACAGATACGCAGTATTTT
TRBJ1-5 | TRBV4-1 | . | TRBD1 | CASSQEPTGGTYSNQPQHF | TGCGCCAGCAGCCAAGAGCCGACAGGGGGAACCTATAGCAATCAGCCCCAGCATTTT
TRBJ2-7 | TRBV14 | few | . | CASSVSGEQYF | TGTGCCAGCAGCGTATCGGGGGAGCAGTACTTC
TRBJ2-2 | TRBV11-2 | . | . | CASSRLPGLKYTGELFF | TGTGCCAGCAGCCGGCTACCGGGACTTAAGTACACCGGGGAGCTGTTTTTT
TRBJ1-2 | TRBV12-5 | . | . | CASGLGGPDGYTF | TGTGCTAGTGGTTTGGGCGGGCCGGATGGCTACACCTTC
TRBJ2-1 | TRBV10-3 | . | TRBD2 | CAISQTSGGQYNEQFF | TGTGCCATCAGTCAGACTAGCGGGGGACAATACAATGAGCAGTTCTTC
TRBJ2-7 | TRBV2 | . | . | CASRPYEQYF | TGTGCCAGCAGACCCTACGAGCAGTACTTC
TRBJ2-7 | TRBV2 | once | . | CASSEVKGLGGRSYEQYF | TGTGCCAGCAGTGAAGTAAAAGGGCTAGGAGGGAGGTCCTACGAGCAGTACTTC
TRBJ2-5 | TRBV5-1 | few | . | CASSPGRNQETQYF | TGCGCCAGCAGCCCGGGACGGAACCAAGAGACCCAGTACTTC
TRBJ2-3 | TRBV11-2 | few | . | CASSLELGPDTQYF | TGTGCCAGCAGCTTAGAGCTAGGGCCAGATACGCAGTATTTT
TRBJ2-7 | TRBV7-9 | . | . | CASSLVGGDEQYF | TGTGCCAGCAGCTTAGTAGGAGGCGACGAGCAGTACTTC
TRBJ2-5 | TRBV7-9 | . | . | CASSFGGGQETQYF | TGTGCCAGCAGCTTCGGTGGGGGCCAAGAGACCCAGTACTTC
TRBJ2-1 | TRBV13 | few | . | CASSLDLPSTQFF | TGTGCCAGCAGCTTAGATCTTCCCAGTACGCAGTTCTTC
TRBJ2-3 | TRBV6-6 | few | TRBD2 | CASSYVKRGSTDTQYF | TGTGCCAGCAGTTACGTCAAGCGGGGAAGCACAGATACGCAGTATTTT
TRBJ2-7 | TRBV30 | . | . | CAWSVQVYHEQYF | TGTGCCTGGAGTGTACAGGTATACCACGAGCAGTACTTC